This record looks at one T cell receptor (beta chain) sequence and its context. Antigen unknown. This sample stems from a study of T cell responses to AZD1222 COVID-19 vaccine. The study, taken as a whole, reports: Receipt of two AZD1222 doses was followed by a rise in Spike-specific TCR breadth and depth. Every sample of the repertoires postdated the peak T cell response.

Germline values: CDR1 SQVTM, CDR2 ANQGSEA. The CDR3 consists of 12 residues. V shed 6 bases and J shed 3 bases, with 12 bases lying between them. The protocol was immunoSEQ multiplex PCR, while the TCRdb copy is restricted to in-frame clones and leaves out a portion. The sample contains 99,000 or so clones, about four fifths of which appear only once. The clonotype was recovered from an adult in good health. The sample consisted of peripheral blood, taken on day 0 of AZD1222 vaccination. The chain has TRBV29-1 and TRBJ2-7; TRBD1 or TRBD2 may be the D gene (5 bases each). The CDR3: CSVAGTSYEQYF. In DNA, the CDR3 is TGCAGCGTGGCCGGGACCAGCTACGAGCAGTACTTC.